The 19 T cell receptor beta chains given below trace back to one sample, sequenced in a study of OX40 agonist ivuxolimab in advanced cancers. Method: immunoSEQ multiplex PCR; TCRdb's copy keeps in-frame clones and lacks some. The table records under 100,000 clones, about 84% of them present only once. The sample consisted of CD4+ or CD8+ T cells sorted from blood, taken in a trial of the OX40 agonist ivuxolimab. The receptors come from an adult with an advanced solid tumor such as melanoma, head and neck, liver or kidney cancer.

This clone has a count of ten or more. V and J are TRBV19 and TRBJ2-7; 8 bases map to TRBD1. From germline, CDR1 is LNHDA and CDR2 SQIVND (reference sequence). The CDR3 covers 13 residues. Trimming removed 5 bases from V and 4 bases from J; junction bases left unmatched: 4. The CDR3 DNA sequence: TGTGCCAGTAGTGCAGGACAGGGTTACGAGCAGTACTTC. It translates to CASSAGQGYEQYF.

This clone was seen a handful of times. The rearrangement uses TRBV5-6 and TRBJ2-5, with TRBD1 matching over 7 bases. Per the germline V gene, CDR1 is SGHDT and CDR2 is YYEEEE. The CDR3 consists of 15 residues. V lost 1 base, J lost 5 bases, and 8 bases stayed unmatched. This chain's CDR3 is CASSLSGTVAETQYF. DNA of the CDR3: TGTGCCAGCAGCTTGTCCGGGACAGTTGCCGAGACCCAGTACTTC.

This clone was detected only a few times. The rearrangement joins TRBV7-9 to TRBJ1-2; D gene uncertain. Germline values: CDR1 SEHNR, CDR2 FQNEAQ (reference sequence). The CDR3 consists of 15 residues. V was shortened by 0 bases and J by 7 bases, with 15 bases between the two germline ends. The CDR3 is CASSLATGGLGGYTF. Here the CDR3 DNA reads TGTGCCAGCAGCTTAGCAACTGGAGGGTTAGGTGGCTACACCTTC.

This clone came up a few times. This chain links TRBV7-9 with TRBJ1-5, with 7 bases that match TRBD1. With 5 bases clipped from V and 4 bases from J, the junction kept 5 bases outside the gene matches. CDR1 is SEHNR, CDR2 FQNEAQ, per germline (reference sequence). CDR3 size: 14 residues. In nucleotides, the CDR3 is TGTGCCAGCAGCACTGGACAGGTAAATCAGCCCCAGCATTTT. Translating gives CASSTGQVNQPQHF.

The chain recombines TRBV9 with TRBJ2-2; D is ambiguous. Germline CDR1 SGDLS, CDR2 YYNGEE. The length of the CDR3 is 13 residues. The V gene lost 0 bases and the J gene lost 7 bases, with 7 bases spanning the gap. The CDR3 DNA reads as TGTGCCAGCAGCGTAGAGGTTCACGGGGAGCTGTTTTTT. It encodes CASSVEVHGELFF.

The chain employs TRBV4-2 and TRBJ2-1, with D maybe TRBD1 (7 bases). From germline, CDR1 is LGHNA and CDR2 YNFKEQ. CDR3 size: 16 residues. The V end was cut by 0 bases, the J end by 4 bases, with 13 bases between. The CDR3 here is CASSQESGGRYNEQFF. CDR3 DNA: TGTGCCAGCAGCCAAGAGTCAGGGGGGCGATACAATGAGCAGTTCTTC.

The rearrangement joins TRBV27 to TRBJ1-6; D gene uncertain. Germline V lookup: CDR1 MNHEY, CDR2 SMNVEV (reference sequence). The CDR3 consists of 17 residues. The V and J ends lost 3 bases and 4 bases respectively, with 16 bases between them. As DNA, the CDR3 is TGTGCCAGCAGTTTCGATGCTCTGGCTGGGTATAATTCACCCCTCCACTTT. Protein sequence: CASSFDALAGYNSPLHF.

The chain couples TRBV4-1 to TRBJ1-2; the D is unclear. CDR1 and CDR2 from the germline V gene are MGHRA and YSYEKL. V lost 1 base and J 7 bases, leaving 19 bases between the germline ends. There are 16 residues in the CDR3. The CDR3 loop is CASSQAERSPGTGYTF. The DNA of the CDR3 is TGCGCCAGCAGCCAAGCCGAGCGGTCTCCGGGTACTGGCTACACCTTC.

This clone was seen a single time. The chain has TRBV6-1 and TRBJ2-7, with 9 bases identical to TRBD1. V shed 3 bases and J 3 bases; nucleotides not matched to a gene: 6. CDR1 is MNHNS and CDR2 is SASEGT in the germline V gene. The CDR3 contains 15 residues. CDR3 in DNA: TGTGCCAGCAGTGAGACCGGGACAGGGAGCTACGAGCAGTACTTC. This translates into CASSETGTGSYEQYF.

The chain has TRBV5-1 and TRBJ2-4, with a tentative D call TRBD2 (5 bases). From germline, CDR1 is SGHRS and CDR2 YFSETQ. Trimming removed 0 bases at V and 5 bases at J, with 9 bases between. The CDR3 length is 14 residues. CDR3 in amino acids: CASSLGGQQNIQYF. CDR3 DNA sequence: TGCGCCAGCAGCTTGGGAGGGCAGCAAAACATTCAGTACTTC. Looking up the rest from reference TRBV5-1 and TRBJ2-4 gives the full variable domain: KAGVTQTPRYLIKTRGQQVTLSCSPISGHRSVSWYQQTPGQGLQFLFEYFSETQRNKGNFPGRFSGRQFSNSRSEMNVSTLELGDSALYLCASSLGGQQNIQYFGAGTRLSVL.

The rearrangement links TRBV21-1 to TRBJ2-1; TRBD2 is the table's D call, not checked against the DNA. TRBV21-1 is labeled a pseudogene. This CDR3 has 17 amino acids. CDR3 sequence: CASSKARLAGHDNEQFF. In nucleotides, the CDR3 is TGTGCCAGCAGCAAAGCGCGTTTAGCGGGGCATGACAATGAGCAGTTCTTC.

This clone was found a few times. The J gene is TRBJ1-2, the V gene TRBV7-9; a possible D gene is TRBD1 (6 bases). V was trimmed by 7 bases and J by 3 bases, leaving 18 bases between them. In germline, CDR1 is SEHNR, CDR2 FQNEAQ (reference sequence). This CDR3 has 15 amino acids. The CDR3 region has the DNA TGTGCCAGCACCCCTCGGGAGGGGGTTGACTATGGCTACACCTTC. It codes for CASTPREGVDYGYTF.

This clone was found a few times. CDR3 in amino acids: CASSRDVGGSYEQYF. The CDR3 DNA sequence: TGCGCCAGCAGTCGAGATGTCGGTGGTTCCTACGAGCAGTACTTC. V is TRBV10-2 and J is TRBJ2-7; D gene uncertain. Deletions cut 5 bases from V and 1 base from J, with 15 bases between. Germline V gives CDR1 WSHSY, CDR2 SAAADI. This CDR3 is built from 15 residues.

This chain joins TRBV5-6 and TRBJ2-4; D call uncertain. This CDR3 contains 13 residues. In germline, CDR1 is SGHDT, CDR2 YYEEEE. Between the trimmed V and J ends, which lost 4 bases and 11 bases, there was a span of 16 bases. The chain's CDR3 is CASSALGQVVQYF. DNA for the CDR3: TGTGCCAGCAGCGCCCTCGGGCAGGTGGTTCAGTACTTC.

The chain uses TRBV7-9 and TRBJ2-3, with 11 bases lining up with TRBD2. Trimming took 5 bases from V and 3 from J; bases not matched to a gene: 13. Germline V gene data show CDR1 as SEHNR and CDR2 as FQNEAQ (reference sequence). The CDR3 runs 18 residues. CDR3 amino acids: CASSPSGPTSGITDTQYF. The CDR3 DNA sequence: TGTGCCAGCAGCCCTAGTGGGCCGACTAGCGGGATTACAGATACGCAGTATTTT.

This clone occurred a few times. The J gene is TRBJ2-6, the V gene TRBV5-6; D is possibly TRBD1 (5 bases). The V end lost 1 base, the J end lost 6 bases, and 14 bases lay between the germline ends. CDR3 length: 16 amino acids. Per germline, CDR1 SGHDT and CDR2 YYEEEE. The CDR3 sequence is CASSLYSGPQANVLTF. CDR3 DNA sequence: TGTGCCAGCAGCTTGTATTCAGGGCCCCAGGCCAACGTCCTGACTTTC.

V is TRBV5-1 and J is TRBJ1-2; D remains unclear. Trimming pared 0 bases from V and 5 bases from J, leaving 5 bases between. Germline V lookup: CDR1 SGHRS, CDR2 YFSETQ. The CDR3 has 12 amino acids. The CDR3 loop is CASSLDGYGYTF. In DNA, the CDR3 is TGCGCCAGCAGCTTGGATGGGTATGGCTACACCTTC. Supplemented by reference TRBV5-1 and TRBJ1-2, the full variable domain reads KAGVTQTPRYLIKTRGQQVTLSCSPISGHRSVSWYQQTPGQGLQFLFEYFSETQRNKGNFPGRFSGRQFSNSRSEMNVSTLELGDSALYLCASSLDGYGYTFGSGTRLTVV.

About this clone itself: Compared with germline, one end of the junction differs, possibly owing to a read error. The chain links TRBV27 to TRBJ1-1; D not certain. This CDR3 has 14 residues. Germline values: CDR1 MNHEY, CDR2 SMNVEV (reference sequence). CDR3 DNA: TGTGCCAGCAGTTTATTGACCCCGGGAACTGGAGCTTTCTTT. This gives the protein CASSLLTPGTGAFF.

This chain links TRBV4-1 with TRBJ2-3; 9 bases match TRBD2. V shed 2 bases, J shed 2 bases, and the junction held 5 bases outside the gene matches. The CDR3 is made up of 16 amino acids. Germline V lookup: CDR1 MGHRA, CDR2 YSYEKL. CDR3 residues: CASSQLAGGDTDTQYF. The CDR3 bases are TGCGCCAGCAGCCAACTTGCGGGAGGGGACACAGATACGCAGTATTTT.